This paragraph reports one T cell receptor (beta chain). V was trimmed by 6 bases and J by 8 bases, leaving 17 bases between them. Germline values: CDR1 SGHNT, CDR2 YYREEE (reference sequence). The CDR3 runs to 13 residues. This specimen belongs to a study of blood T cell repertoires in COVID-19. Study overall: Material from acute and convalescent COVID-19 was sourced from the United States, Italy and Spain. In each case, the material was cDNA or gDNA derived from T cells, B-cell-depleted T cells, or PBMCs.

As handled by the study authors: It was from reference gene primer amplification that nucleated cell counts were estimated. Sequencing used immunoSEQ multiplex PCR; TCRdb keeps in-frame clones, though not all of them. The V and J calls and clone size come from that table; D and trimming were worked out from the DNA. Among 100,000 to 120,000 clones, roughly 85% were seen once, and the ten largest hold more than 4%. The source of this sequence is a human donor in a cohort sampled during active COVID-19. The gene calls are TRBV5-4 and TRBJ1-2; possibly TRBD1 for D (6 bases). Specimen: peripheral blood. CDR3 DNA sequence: TGTGCCAGCACCGGGGGGCAGGGTAAGGGCTACACCTTC. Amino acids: CASTGGQGKGYTF.